The source of this T cell receptor (beta chain) is a study of T cell responses to AZD1222 COVID-19 vaccine. To note about this clone: The target antigen is unknown.

Produced via immunoSEQ multiplex PCR; TCRdb's table is partial and in-frame only. The table has 120,000 or so clones, 84% seen once; the top ten hold about 25%. General observations from the study: The study sampled repertoires only after the peak T cell response. Vaccine-related CD4 TCRs covered spike, predominating at 160-218 and 743-854.

This CDR3 spans 14 amino acids. The V and J ends lost 3 bases and 0 bases respectively, with 8 bases between them. CDR1 and CDR2 (germline): MDHEN, SYDVKM. This clonotype originated in an adult who received the AZD1222 COVID-19 vaccine. The sequencing used peripheral blood, collected 28 days after the second AZD1222 dose. The chain has TRBV28 and TRBJ1-2; D is uncertain. In DNA form, the CDR3 reads TGTGCCAGCAGTTTGGGCAGGACTAACTATGGCTACACCTTC. This translates into CASSLGRTNYGYTF.